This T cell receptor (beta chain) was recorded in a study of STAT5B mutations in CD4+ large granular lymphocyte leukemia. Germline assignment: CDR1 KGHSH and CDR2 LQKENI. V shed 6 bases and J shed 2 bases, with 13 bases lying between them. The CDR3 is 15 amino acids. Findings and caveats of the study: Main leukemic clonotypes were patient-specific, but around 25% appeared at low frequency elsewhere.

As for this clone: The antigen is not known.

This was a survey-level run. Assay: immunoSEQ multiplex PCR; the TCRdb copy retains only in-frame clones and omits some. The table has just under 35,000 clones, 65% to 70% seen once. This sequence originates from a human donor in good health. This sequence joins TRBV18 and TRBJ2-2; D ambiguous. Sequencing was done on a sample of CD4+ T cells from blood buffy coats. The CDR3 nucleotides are TGTGCCAGCTCGCCGACTCCTTCTAACACCGGGGAGCTGTTTTTT. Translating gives CASSPTPSNTGELFF. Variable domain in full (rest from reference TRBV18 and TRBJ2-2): NAGVMQNPRHLVRRRGQEARLRCSPMKGHSHVYWYRQLPEEGLKFMVYLQKENIIDESGMPKERFSAEFPKEGPSILRIQQVVRGDSAAYFCASSPTPSNTGELFFGEGSRLTVL.